These T cell receptor beta chains were read from a single sample in a study of cytomegalovirus exposure and HLA in healthy donors. TCRdb's copy holds only in-frame clones and misses some; the assay was immunoSEQ multiplex PCR. Among around 140,000 clones, about 82% were seen once, and the ten largest hold under 2%. Sequenced material: PBMCs. All receptors come from a female donor in good health and CMV-seropositive. CDR3s include the opening cysteine and the closing phenylalanine or tryptophan. Each record gives: clone size, J gene, D gene, V gene, CDR3 length, CDR3 DNA, CDR3 protein. The D gene is left open where the match is weak. Expanded clones are given a class, and other clones once, few, many or no size at all.

clone_size: .
j_call: TRBJ1-1
d_call: .
v_call: TRBV7-8
cdr3_length: 13
cdr3_nt: TGTGCCAGCAGCTGGGCCCTGAACACTGAAGCTTTCTTT
cdr3_aa: CASSWALNTEAFF

clone_size: .
j_call: TRBJ1-6
d_call: TRBD1
v_call: TRBV5-1
cdr3_length: 17
cdr3_nt: TGCGCCAGCAGCTTAAGACCGGGACAGGGTTTCGATTCACCCCTCCACTTT
cdr3_aa: CASSLRPGQGFDSPLHF

clone_size: once
j_call: TRBJ1-2
d_call: .
v_call: TRBV25-1
cdr3_length: 11
cdr3_nt: TGTGCCAGCAGTGAGAACTATGGCCACACCTTC
cdr3_aa: CASSENYGHTF

clone_size: few
j_call: TRBJ2-1
d_call: .
v_call: TRBV13
cdr3_length: 12
cdr3_nt: TGTGCCAGCAGCTTGACGGGCAATGAGCAGTTCTTC
cdr3_aa: CASSLTGNEQFF

clone_size: .
j_call: TRBJ1-1
d_call: .
v_call: TRBV7-8
cdr3_length: 14
cdr3_nt: TGTGCCAGCAGCTCCTCGACAGTGAACACTGAAGCTTTCTTT
cdr3_aa: CASSSSTVNTEAFF

clone_size: few
j_call: TRBJ1-5
d_call: .
v_call: TRBV2
cdr3_length: 15
cdr3_nt: TGTGCCAGCAGTGACCCGGGGAGGCCCAATCAGCCCCAGCATTTT
cdr3_aa: CASSDPGRPNQPQHF

clone_size: .
j_call: TRBJ2-5
d_call: .
v_call: TRBV7-7
cdr3_length: 14
cdr3_nt: TGTGCCAGCAGCGCGGACAGATTCGCCGAGACCCAGTACTTC
cdr3_aa: CASSADRFAETQYF

clone_size: .
j_call: TRBJ1-2
d_call: .
v_call: TRBV6-1
cdr3_length: 14
cdr3_nt: TGTGCCAGCAGTGAAGTCTTAGCTAACTATGGCTACACCTTC
cdr3_aa: CASSEVLANYGYTF

clone_size: .
j_call: TRBJ1-2
d_call: .
v_call: TRBV7-2
cdr3_length: 15
cdr3_nt: TGTGCCAGCAGCTTAGATAGGGGGTCCCTCTATGGCTACACCTTC
cdr3_aa: CASSLDRGSLYGYTF

clone_size: .
j_call: TRBJ2-3
d_call: TRBD2
v_call: TRBV2
cdr3_length: 16
cdr3_nt: TGTGCCAGCAGTGAAAAAAGCGGGGGGGGTCCGGATACGCAGTATTTT
cdr3_aa: CASSEKSGGGPDTQYF

clone_size: .
j_call: TRBJ1-1
d_call: TRBD1
v_call: TRBV6-6
cdr3_length: 14
cdr3_nt: TGTGCCAGCAGTGGGACAGGGGGCATCACTGAAGCTTTCTTT
cdr3_aa: CASSGTGGITEAFF

clone_size: .
j_call: TRBJ2-5
d_call: TRBD2
v_call: TRBV19
cdr3_length: 14
cdr3_nt: TGTGCCAGTAGTGGTGGGGGGGAAATGGAGACCCAGTACTTC
cdr3_aa: CASSGGGEMETQYF

clone_size: .
j_call: TRBJ2-2
d_call: TRBD2
v_call: TRBV7-3
cdr3_length: 16
cdr3_nt: TGTGCCAGCAGCCGAGGGACTAGCGGGAACACCGGGGAGCTGTTTTTT
cdr3_aa: CASSRGTSGNTGELFF

clone_size: .
j_call: TRBJ2-5
d_call: .
v_call: TRBV2
cdr3_length: 12
cdr3_nt: TGTGCCAGCAGCTCGGGACTGGAGACCCAGTACTTC
cdr3_aa: CASSSGLETQYF

clone_size: .
j_call: TRBJ1-4
d_call: .
v_call: TRBV5-6
cdr3_length: 14
cdr3_nt: TGTGCCAGCAGCTCGGGACACCCTAATGAAAAACTGTTTTTT
cdr3_aa: CASSSGHPNEKLFF

clone_size: .
j_call: TRBJ1-6
d_call: .
v_call: TRBV2
cdr3_length: 15
cdr3_nt: TGTGCCAGCAGTGAAGCATCAGGGTCCACTTCACCCCTCCACTTT
cdr3_aa: CASSEASGSTSPLHF

clone_size: .
j_call: TRBJ1-1
d_call: .
v_call: TRBV5-1
cdr3_length: 15
cdr3_nt: TGCGCCAGCAGCAAGGGACACCAAGAGGCTACTGAAGCTTTCTTT
cdr3_aa: CASSKGHQEATEAFF

clone_size: few
j_call: TRBJ1-2
d_call: .
v_call: TRBV14
cdr3_length: 15
cdr3_nt: TGTGCCAGCAGCCAAGATCCCCAGGGGAAATATGGCTACACCTTC
cdr3_aa: CASSQDPQGKYGYTF

clone_size: .
j_call: TRBJ2-5
d_call: TRBD2
v_call: TRBV2
cdr3_length: 17
cdr3_nt: TGTGCCAGCAGTGGGGGTGTTAGCGGGGAGGGAGGAGAGACCCAGTACTTC
cdr3_aa: CASSGGVSGEGGETQYF

clone_size: .
j_call: TRBJ1-6
d_call: .
v_call: TRBV28
cdr3_length: 15
cdr3_nt: TGTGCCAGCAGTTTTTCCGGGGGTGATAATTCACCCCTCCACTTT
cdr3_aa: CASSFSGGDNSPLHF

clone_size: .
j_call: TRBJ1-1
d_call: TRBD1
v_call: TRBV30
cdr3_length: 14
cdr3_nt: TGTGCCTGGAGTTGGGGGACAGGGTGGACTGAAGCTTTCTTT
cdr3_aa: CAWSWGTGWTEAFF

clone_size: few
j_call: TRBJ2-3
d_call: .
v_call: TRBV13
cdr3_length: 16
cdr3_nt: TGTGCCAGCAGCTCCCTCCAGGTTTTGGGCACAGATACGCAGTATTTT
cdr3_aa: CASSSLQVLGTDTQYF

clone_size: .
j_call: TRBJ1-1
d_call: .
v_call: TRBV27
cdr3_length: 16
cdr3_nt: TGTGCCAGCAGTTTAGGGCAGAACGATTTTACTCGGGGAGCTTTCTTT
cdr3_aa: CASSLGQNDFTRGAFF